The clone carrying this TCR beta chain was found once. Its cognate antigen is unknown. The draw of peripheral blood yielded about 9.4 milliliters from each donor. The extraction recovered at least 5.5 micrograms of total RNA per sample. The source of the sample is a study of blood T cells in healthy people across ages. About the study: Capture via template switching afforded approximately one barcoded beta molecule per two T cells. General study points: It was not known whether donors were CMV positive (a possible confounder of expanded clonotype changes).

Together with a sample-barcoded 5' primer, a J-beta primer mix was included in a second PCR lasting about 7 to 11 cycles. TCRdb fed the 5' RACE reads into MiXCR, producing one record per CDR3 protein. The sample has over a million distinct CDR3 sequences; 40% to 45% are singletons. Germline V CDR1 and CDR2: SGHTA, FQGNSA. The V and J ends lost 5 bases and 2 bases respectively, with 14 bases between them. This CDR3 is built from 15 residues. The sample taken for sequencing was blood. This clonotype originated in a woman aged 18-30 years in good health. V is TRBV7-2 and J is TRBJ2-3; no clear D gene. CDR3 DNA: TGTGCCAGCAGCCGCCAGCCGGCTAACACAGATACGCAGTATTTT. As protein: CASSRQPANTDTQYF.